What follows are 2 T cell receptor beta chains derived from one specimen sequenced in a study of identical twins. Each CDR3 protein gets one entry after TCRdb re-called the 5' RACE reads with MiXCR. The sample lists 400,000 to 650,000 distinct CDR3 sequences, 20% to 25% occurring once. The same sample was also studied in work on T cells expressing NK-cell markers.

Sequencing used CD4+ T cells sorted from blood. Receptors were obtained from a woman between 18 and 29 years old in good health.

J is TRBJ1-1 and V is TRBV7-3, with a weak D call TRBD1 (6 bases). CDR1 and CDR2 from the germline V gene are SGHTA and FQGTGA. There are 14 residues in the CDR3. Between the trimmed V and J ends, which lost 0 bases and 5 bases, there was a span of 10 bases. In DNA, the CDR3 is TGTGCCAGCAGCTTAACTCCAGGGGTAACTGAAGCTTTCTTT. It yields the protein CASSLTPGVTEAFF.

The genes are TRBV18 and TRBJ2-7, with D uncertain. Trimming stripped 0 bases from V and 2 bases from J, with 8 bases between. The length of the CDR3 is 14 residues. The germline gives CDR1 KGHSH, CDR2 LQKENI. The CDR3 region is CASSPPHGPYEQYF. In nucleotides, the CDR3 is TGTGCCAGCTCACCACCCCACGGACCCTACGAGCAGTACTTC.